One sample yielded the 10 T cell receptor beta chains listed below, sequenced in a study of T cells in Graves' hyperthyroidism and ophthalmopathy. Amplified TCR beta CDR3 regions derived from RNA transcripts. Carried out on the TCR CDR3, a first-round RT-PCR used the HTBI primer set. A single record per CDR3 protein comes from TCRdb applying MiXCR to the multiplex PCR reads. Among around 620,000 distinct CDR3 sequences listed, under 20% were seen once. Specimen: blood. These receptors all stem from a woman aged 25 to 39 with Graves' hyperthyroidism.

CDR3 DNA sequence: TGTGCCAGCATTCGGCCTTCTGGGGCCAACGTCCTGACTTTC. This sequence encodes CASIRPSGANVLTF. The chain has TRBV9 and TRBJ2-6; D is unresolved. V lost 6 bases and J lost 1, with 8 bases in between. The CDR3 is made up of 14 amino acids. The V gene's germline CDR1 is SGDLS and CDR2 YYNGEE.

Ten or more counts support this clonotype. This chain joins TRBV11-1 and TRBJ2-1; TRBD2 aligns across 13 bases. The germline gives CDR1 SGHAT, CDR2 FQDESV (reference sequence). The CDR3 is made up of 19 amino acids. V trimming: 4 bases; J trimming: 1 base; junction bases outside the gene matches: 10. CDR3 DNA sequence: TGTGCCAGCAGCTCTAGGAGATGGGGACTAGCGGGATCCTACAATGAGCAGTTCTTC. Translated, it gives CASSSRRWGLAGSYNEQFF. Drawing the rest from reference TRBV11-1 and TRBJ2-1, the complete variable domain is EAEVAQSPRYKITEKSQAVAFWCDPISGHATLYWYRQILGQGPELLVQFQDESVVDDSQLPKDRFSAERLKGVDSTLKIQPAELGDSAMYLCASSSRRWGLAGSYNEQFFGPGTRLTVL.

This clonotype is a singleton in its sample. The junction shows a germline mismatch at one end, possibly a read error. This sequence joins TRBV6-2 or TRBV6-3 and TRBJ2-7, with D tentatively TRBD2 (5 bases). The germline V gene has CDR1 MNHEY and CDR2 SVGEGT. This CDR3 region has 13 residues. The DNA for the CDR3 is TGTACCAGCAGTTCCCTCGAGGGCTACGAGCAGTACTTC. It yields the protein CTSSSLEGYEQYF.

This sequence joins TRBV5-1 and TRBJ1-5, with no clear D. CDR1 and CDR2 (germline): SGHRS, YFSETQ. Trimming took off 0 bases at V and 6 bases at J, with 10 bases between the two ends. CDR3 length: 14 residues. This CDR3 is CASSLGGHSQPQHF. The CDR3 DNA reads TGCGCCAGCAGCTTGGGGGGTCATAGTCAGCCCCAGCATTTT.

The chain is built from TRBV7-2 and TRBJ1-1; perhaps TRBD1 as D (6 bases). V was pared by 0 bases and J by 12 bases, with 17 bases between. The germline V gene encodes CDR1 SGHTA and CDR2 FQGNSA. The CDR3 contains 14 residues. DNA for the CDR3: TGTGCCAGCAGCTTAGCGAGAAGGGGGGCACAGACTTTCTTT. It is translated as CASSLARRGAQTFF.

In the case of this clonotype: The junction shows a germline mismatch at one end, possibly a read error. CDR3 residues: CANSLVWGPTGTF. DNA for the CDR3: TGTGCCAACAGTTTAGTGTGGGGGCCCACCGGCACCTTC. The rearrangement uses TRBV28 and TRBJ1-2; possibly TRBD1 for D (6 bases). The CDR3 totals 13 residues. In germline, CDR1 is MDHEN, CDR2 SYDVKM.

This clonotype was counted a few times. The genes are TRBV18 and TRBJ2-7; D is uncertain. The CDR3 loop spans 14 amino acids. CDR1 and CDR2 from the germline V gene are KGHSH and LQKENI. V shed 4 bases and J shed 2 bases, with 12 bases lying between them. This CDR3 reads CASSLVWPTYEQYF. CDR3 coding DNA: TGTGCCAGCTCACTAGTCTGGCCAACCTACGAGCAGTACTTC.

This clonotype was seen at least ten times. The chain carries TRBV2 and TRBJ1-3; no clear D. Trimming shortened V by 10 bases and J by 0 bases, and 10 bases separated the two germline ends. Per the germline V gene, CDR1 is SNHLY and CDR2 is FYNNEI. This CDR3 contains 13 residues. CDR3 in DNA: TGTGCCATACAAGGGAGCTCTGGAAACACCATATATTTT. It is translated as CAIQGSSGNTIYF.

This clonotype was seen at least ten times. The J gene is TRBJ1-4, the V gene TRBV15; a possible D gene is TRBD1 (5 bases). This CDR3 region has 15 residues. The V end lost 0 bases, the J end lost 2 bases, and 7 bases lay between the germline ends. The V gene's germline CDR1 is LNHNV and CDR2 YYDKDF (reference sequence). This chain's CDR3 is CATSRDGGTNEKLFF. In nucleotides, the CDR3 is TGTGCCACCAGCAGAGATGGGGGGACTAATGAAAAACTGTTTTTT.

This clonotype was observed a handful of times. V and J are TRBV9 and TRBJ2-1; 10 nucleotides line up with TRBD1. The CDR3 extends over 16 amino acids. The V segment lost 2 bases and the J segment 7 bases; nucleotides outside the gene matches: 9. CDR1 and CDR2 from the germline V gene are SGDLS and YYNGEE. The CDR3 DNA reads TGTGCCAGCAGCGTCCTACCGGGACAGGGGTCAAATGAGCAGTTCTTC. The encoded protein is CASSVLPGQGSNEQFF.